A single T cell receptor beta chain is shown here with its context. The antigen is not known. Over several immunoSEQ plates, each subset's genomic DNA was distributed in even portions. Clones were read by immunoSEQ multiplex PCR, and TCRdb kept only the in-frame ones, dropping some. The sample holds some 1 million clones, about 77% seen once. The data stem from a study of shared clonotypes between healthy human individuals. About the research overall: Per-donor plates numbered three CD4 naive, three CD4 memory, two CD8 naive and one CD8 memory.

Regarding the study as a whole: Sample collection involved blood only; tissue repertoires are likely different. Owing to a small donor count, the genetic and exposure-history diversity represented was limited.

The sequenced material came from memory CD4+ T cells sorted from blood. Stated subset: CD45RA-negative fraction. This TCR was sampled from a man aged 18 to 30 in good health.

CDR3 protein: CASGPLAGSYEQYF. In DNA form, the CDR3 reads TGTGCCAGCGGACCACTAGCGGGGTCCTACGAGCAGTACTTC. The chain couples TRBV5-4 to TRBJ2-7; 10 bases are a match to TRBD2. Looked up from germline, CDR1 is SGHNT and CDR2 is YYREEE (reference sequence). The CDR3 is made up of 14 amino acids. The trim removed 7 bases at V and 1 base at J, leaving 5 bases unmatched.